The clone carrying this T cell receptor (beta chain) has at least ten counts. V was cut by 2 bases and J by 4 bases, with 12 bases left in between. CDR1 is SQVTM and CDR2 is ANQGSEA in the germline V gene. The CDR3 runs to 14 residues. The sample comes from a study of read filtering for tumor transcriptome and immune sequencing. For the study at large: Patients were 17 male and some 15 female, mean age roughly 68 years, range roughly 47 to 85.

The library was built from 400 ng RNA with molecular barcoded adaptors for alpha/delta and beta/gamma chains. Using its own MiXCR run on the reads, TCRdb lists one record per CDR3 protein. This table has tens of thousands of distinct CDR3 sequences, approximately 21% appearing once. This rearrangement joins TRBV29-1 to TRBJ1-5, with a tentative D call TRBD1 (5 bases). The clonotype was recovered from a donor at least 40 years old with multiple myeloma. The sequencing sample was made of a population of CD138-negative cells sorted from bone marrow. The CDR3 region has the DNA TGCAGCGTTGAATTGGGGGTGGGGAATCAGCCCCAGCATTTT. It encodes CSVELGVGNQPQHF.